Below, 21 T cell receptor beta chains from the same sample are listed, as sequenced in a study of regulatory T cells in long-lasting Graves disease. With iRepertoire HTBI primers and Arm-PCR of CDR3 regions, TCR beta libraries were built. TCRdb independently ran MiXCR on the multiplex PCR reads; one entry per CDR3 protein. The data show more than 650,000 distinct CDR3 sequences, with around 30% seen just once and roughly 46% held by the top ten. Time point reported: persistent/refractory GD, antithyroid drugs over 5 years with positive TRAb. Making the TCR library involved RNA that had been extracted from PBMCs. The sample here was peripheral blood mononuclear cells (PBMCs), taken when the disease was refractory, from a patient treated with antithyroid drugs. These receptors were obtained from a female donor with Graves disease.

The chain has TRBV5-1 and TRBJ2-5; the D gene is possibly TRBD1 (5 bases). The V gene's germline CDR1 is SGHRS and CDR2 YFSETQ. V was trimmed by 2 bases and J by 3 bases, leaving 11 bases between them. This CDR3 is 14 amino acids long. The CDR3 protein is CASSFRGLEETQYF. As DNA, the CDR3 is TGCGCCAGCAGCTTTAGGGGCCTGGAAGAGACCCAGTACTTC.

In this sample, this clonotype turned up a few times. The chain joins TRBV6-2 or TRBV6-3 to TRBJ1-1; D is ambiguous. Trimming removed 6 bases from V and 2 bases from J, with 22 bases in between. The CDR3 is 17 residues long. Germline V lookup: CDR1 MNHEY, CDR2 SVGEGT. CDR3 DNA sequence: TGTGCCAGCAGATCTCTCCCTAGCTTGAGGAGAAACACTGAAGCTTTCTTT. Encoded protein: CASRSLPSLRRNTEAFF.

This clonotype was seen only a few times. This chain uses TRBV12-5 with TRBJ2-7; a weak D match, TRBD2 (6 bases). This CDR3 has 13 residues. Germline V gene data show CDR1 as LGHNT and CDR2 as FRNRAP. With 3 bases removed from V and 6 bases from J, the gap between germline ends came to 12 bases. The CDR3 spells CASGLGGEREQYF. The CDR3 coding sequence is TGTGCTAGTGGTTTAGGAGGGGAGCGCGAGCAGTACTTC. The full variable domain, in which reference TRBV12-5 and TRBJ2-7 provide the parts outside the CDR3, is DARVTQTPRHKVTEMGQEVTMRCQPILGHNTVFWYRQTMMQGLELLAYFRNRAPLDDSGMPKDRFSAEMPDATLATLKIQPSEPRDSAVYFCASGLGGEREQYFGPGTRLTVT.

This clonotype was seen only a few times. The chain combines TRBV19 with TRBJ1-4; 7 bases fit TRBD1. CDR1 and CDR2 (germline): LNHDA, SQIVND (reference sequence). The length of the CDR3 is 14 residues. Trimming removed 3 bases from V and 8 bases from J; junction bases left unmatched: 6. The CDR3: CASSIGPGGEKLFF. CDR3 bases: TGTGCCAGTAGTATTGGGCCAGGGGGAGAAAAACTGTTTTTT.

This clonotype was seen once. The J gene is TRBJ1-1, the V gene TRBV29-1; D gene unclear. V lost 8 bases, J lost 0 bases, and 16 bases lay in between. Germline loops: CDR1 SQVTM, CDR2 ANQGSEA. The CDR3 length is 14 residues. The CDR3 sequence is CSYTLQMLNTEAFF. CDR3 DNA: TGCAGCTACACCTTGCAGATGCTGAACACTGAAGCTTTCTTT. The whole variable domain, filled in from reference TRBV29-1 and TRBJ1-1, reads SAVISQKPSRDICQRGTSLTIQCQVDSQVTMMFWYRQQPGQSLTLIATANQGSEATYESGFVIDKFPISRPNLTFSTLTVSNMSPEDSSIYLCSYTLQMLNTEAFFGQGTRLTVV.

The rearrangement joins TRBV3-1 to TRBJ1-2; TRBD1 matches at 8 bases. Germline values: CDR1 LGHDT, CDR2 YNNKEL (reference sequence). The CDR3 totals 16 residues. The V gene end was trimmed by 0 bases and the J gene end by 4 bases; junction bases not matched to a gene: 7. The CDR3 bases are TGTGCCAGCAGCCAAGATAGGGCAGGGGGCGCCTATGGCTACACCTTC. This sequence encodes CASSQDRAGGAYGYTF.

The rearrangement uses TRBV6-1 and TRBJ1-5; D possibly corresponds to TRBD1 (5 bases). This CDR3 region has 15 residues. Per the germline V gene, CDR1 is MNHNS and CDR2 is SASEGT. V was trimmed by 9 bases and J by 3 bases, leaving 18 bases between them. The CDR3 region is CASGLRTGLNQPQHF. The CDR3 DNA follows: TGTGCCAGTGGGCTCAGAACAGGCCTCAATCAGCCCCAGCATTTT.

The rearrangement joins TRBV27 to TRBJ2-7; possible D gene TRBD1, 5 bases. Germline-derived CDR1 and CDR2 are MNHEY and SMNVEV (reference sequence). Between the trimmed V and J ends, which lost 6 bases and 0 bases, there was a span of 12 bases. The CDR3 contains 14 residues. The CDR3 DNA follows: TGTGCCAGCAGCCCAGGGTCCAGCTCCTACGAGCAGTACTTC. Its translation: CASSPGSSSYEQYF.

V gene TRBV6-1 combines with J gene TRBJ2-2; 7 positions match TRBD1. Losses at the gene ends were 5 bases for V and 6 bases for J; bases not matched to a gene: 6. This CDR3 region has 14 residues. Germline V gene data show CDR1 as MNHNS and CDR2 as SASEGT. The CDR3 DNA is TGTGCCAGCAGTCAAGACAGGGTCTCCGGGGAGCTGTTTTTT. Translation gives CASSQDRVSGELFF.

This clonotype has at least ten counts. This chain links TRBV12-3 or TRBV12-4 with TRBJ1-1, with 7 bases identical to TRBD1. The trim removed 9 bases at V and 1 base at J, leaving 11 bases unmatched. The CDR3 is 15 amino acids. CDR3 DNA sequence: TGTGCCAGTATCGGATACAGGGGACCGAACACTGAAGCTTTCTTT. It translates to CASIGYRGPNTEAFF.

V is TRBV7-9 and J is TRBJ2-7; 14 bases are a match to TRBD2. The germline V gene has CDR1 SEHNR and CDR2 FQNEAQ (reference sequence). The V gene end was trimmed by 5 bases and the J gene end by 1 base; junction bases not matched to a gene: 4. This CDR3 comprises 16 residues. CDR3 sequence: CASSPRLAGGSYEQYF. The CDR3 bases are TGTGCCAGCAGCCCACGACTAGCGGGAGGGTCCTACGAGCAGTACTTC.

This clonotype was detected a few times. This chain links TRBV5-1 with TRBJ1-1; no firm D call. The V end was cut by 6 bases, the J end by 2 bases, with 17 bases between. This CDR3 contains 15 residues. Germline-derived CDR1 and CDR2 are SGHRS and YFSETQ. The CDR3 DNA follows: TGCGCCAGCACCGGAGGGCTTGGGAGAAACACTGAAGCTTTCTTT. Amino acid sequence: CASTGGLGRNTEAFF.

This clonotype has more than one count but fewer than ten. A read error may be the cause here, since a much bigger clone is one base away. This sequence joins TRBV27 and TRBJ2-2; D remains ambiguous. Deletions cut 3 bases from V and 0 bases from J, with 2 bases between. CDR3 length: 13 residues. Germline V lookup: CDR1 MNHEY, CDR2 SMNVEV (reference sequence). The CDR3: CASSFANTGELFF. CDR3 bases: TGTGCCAGCAGTTTCGCGAACACCGGGGAGCTGTTTTTT.

V and J are TRBV20-1 and TRBJ2-7; unclear D gene. There are 13 residues in the CDR3. V was clipped by 0 bases and J by 7 bases, with 13 bases between them. Germline-derived CDR1 and CDR2 are DFQATT and SNEGSKA (reference sequence). The CDR3 region has the DNA TGCAGTGCTAGAGATGCAGTGGATTTAGAGCAGTACTTC. Protein product: CSARDAVDLEQYF.

CDR3 in DNA: TGTGCCAGCAGTCCGCCACCTCAGGAAGTCTATGGCTACACCTTC. It yields the protein CASSPPPQEVYGYTF. The chain couples TRBV12-3 or TRBV12-4 to TRBJ1-2, with D uncertain. The CDR3 has 15 amino acids. V was shortened by 5 bases and J by 4 bases, with 17 bases between the two germline ends.

This clonotype was seen ten or more times. The V gene is TRBV2, the J gene TRBJ2-7; possibly TRBD1 for D (5 bases). V lost 6 bases and J lost 3, with 12 bases in between. The V gene's germline CDR1 is SNHLY and CDR2 FYNNEI. The CDR3 has 13 amino acids. The chain's CDR3 is CASSGQGNYEQYF. The CDR3 DNA is TGTGCCAGCAGCGGTCAGGGAAACTACGAGCAGTACTTC.

Only a few counts were recorded for this clonotype. The J gene is TRBJ1-1, the V gene TRBV14; D ambiguous. The CDR3 contains 14 residues. Germline CDR1 SGHDN, CDR2 FVKESK. Between the trimmed V and J ends, which lost 1 base and 6 bases, there was a span of 12 bases. The CDR3, as DNA: TGTGCCAGCAGCCAAGTTGCCTTTGGTTCTGAAGCTTTCTTT. Amino acids: CASSQVAFGSEAFF.

The chain uses TRBV12-3 or TRBV12-4 and TRBJ2-5; D is uncertain. V was pared by 2 bases and J by 5 bases, with 12 bases between. CDR3 length: 14 amino acids. CDR3 amino acids: CASSLLVSRETQYF. The CDR3 DNA reads as TGTGCCAGCAGTTTATTGGTGAGCCGGGAGACCCAGTACTTC.

This sequence joins TRBV20-1 and TRBJ1-6, with D perhaps matching TRBD1 (5 bases). There are 16 residues in the CDR3. Deletions cut 3 bases from V and 7 bases from J, with 19 bases between. The germline V gene encodes CDR1 DFQATT and CDR2 SNEGSKA (reference sequence). CDR3 loop: CSASFDSRLLNSPLHF. The CDR3 bases are TGCAGTGCTAGCTTCGACAGCCGCCTCCTGAATTCACCCCTCCACTTT.

This clonotype came up a few times. The rearrangement links TRBV5-5 to TRBJ1-6, with D uncertain. In germline, CDR1 is SGHKS, CDR2 YYEKEE (reference sequence). The CDR3 covers 16 residues. V lost 2 bases, J lost 0 bases, and 9 bases lay in between. The CDR3 DNA follows: TGTGCCAGCAGCTTAGCCAGGAGCTCCTATAATTCACCCCTCCACTTT. This encodes CASSLARSSYNSPLHF.

This clonotype was detected ten times or more. The chain joins TRBV7-2 to TRBJ1-4; D remains unclear. The CDR3 totals 14 residues. Germline assignment: CDR1 SGHTA and CDR2 FQGNSA. V was trimmed by 4 bases and J by 3 bases, leaving 9 bases between them. CDR3 DNA: TGTGCCAGCAGCTCGTCCTGGGCTAATGAAAAACTGTTTTTT. Protein product: CASSSSWANEKLFF.